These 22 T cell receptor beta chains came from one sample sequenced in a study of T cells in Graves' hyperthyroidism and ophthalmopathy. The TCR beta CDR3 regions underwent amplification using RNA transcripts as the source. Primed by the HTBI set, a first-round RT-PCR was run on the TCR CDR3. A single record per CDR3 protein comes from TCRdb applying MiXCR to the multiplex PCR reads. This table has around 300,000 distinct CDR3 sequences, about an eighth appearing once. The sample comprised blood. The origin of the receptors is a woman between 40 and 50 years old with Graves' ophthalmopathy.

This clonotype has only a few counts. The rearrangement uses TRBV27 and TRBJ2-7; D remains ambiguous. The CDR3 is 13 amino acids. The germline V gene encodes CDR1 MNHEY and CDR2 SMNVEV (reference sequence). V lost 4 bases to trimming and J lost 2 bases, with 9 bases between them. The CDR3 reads CASSSLDAYEQYF. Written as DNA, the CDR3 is TGTGCCAGCAGTTCGCTGGACGCCTACGAGCAGTACTTC.

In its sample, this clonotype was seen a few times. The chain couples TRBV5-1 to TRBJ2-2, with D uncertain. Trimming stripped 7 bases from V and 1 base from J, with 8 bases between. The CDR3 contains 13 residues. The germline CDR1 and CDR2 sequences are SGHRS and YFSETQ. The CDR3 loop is CASGSENTGELFF. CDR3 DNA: TGCGCCAGCGGCTCAGAGAACACCGGGGAGCTGTTTTTT.

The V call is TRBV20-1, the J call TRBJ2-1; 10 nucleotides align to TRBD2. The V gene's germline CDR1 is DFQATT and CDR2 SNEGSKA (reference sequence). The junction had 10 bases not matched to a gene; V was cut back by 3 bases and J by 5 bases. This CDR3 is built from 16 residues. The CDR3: CSASGEAGGMNNEQFF. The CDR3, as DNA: TGCAGTGCTAGTGGAGAAGCGGGGGGGATGAACAATGAGCAGTTCTTC.

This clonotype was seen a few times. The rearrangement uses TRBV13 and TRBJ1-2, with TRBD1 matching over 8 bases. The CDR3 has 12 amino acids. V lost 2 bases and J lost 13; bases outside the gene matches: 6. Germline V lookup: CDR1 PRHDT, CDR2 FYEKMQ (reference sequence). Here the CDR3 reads CASSLMAGGPTF. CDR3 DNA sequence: TGTGCCAGCAGCTTAATGGCAGGGGGCCCCACCTTC.

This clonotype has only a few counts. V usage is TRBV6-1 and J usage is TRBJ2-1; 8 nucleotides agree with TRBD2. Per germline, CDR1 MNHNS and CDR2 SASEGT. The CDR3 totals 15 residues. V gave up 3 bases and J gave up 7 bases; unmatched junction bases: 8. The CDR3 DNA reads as TGTGCCAGCAGTGACTACGGGACTAGAGGGAATGAGCAGTTCTTC. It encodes CASSDYGTRGNEQFF.

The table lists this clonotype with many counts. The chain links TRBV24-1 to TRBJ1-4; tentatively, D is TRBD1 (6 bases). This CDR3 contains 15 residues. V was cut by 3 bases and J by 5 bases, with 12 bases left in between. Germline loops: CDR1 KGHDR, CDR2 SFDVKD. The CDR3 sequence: CATSDAGTLNEKLFF. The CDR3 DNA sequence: TGTGCCACCAGTGATGCCGGGACACTAAATGAAAAACTGTTTTTT.

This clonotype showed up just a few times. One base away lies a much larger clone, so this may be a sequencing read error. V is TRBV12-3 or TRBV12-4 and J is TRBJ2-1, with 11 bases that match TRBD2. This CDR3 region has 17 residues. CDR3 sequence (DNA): TGTGCCAACAGTCTACGTCTAGCGGGGGGTCCCTACAATGAGCAGTTCTTC. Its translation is CANSLRLAGGPYNEQFF.

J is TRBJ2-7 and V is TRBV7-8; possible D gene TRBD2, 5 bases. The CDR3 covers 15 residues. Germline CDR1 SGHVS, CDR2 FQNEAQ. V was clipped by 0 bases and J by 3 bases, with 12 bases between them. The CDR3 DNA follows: TGTGCCAGCAGCTTAGCTGGCGGGCCTAACTACGAGCAGTACTTC. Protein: CASSLAGGPNYEQYF. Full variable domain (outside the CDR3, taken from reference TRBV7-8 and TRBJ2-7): GAGVSQSPRYKVAKRGQDVALRCDPISGHVSLFWYQQALGQGPEFLTYFQNEAQLDKSGLPSDRFFAERPEGSVSTLKIQRTQQEDSAVYLCASSLAGGPNYEQYFGPGTRLTVT.

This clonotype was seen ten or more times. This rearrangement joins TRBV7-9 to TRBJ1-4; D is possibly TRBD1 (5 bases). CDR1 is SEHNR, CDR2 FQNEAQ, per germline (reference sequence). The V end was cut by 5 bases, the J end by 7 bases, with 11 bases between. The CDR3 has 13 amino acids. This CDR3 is CASSLDSFEKLFF. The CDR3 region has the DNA TGTGCCAGCAGCCTTGACAGCTTTGAAAAACTGTTTTTT.

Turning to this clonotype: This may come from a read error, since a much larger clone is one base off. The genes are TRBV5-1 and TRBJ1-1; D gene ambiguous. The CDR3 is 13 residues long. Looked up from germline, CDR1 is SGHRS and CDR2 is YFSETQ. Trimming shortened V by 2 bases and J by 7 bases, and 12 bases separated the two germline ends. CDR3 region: CASSFGSPHEAFF. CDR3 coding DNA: TGCGCCAGCAGCTTTGGGTCCCCCCATGAAGCTTTCTTT. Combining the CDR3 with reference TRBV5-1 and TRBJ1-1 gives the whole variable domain KAGVTQTPRYLIKTRGQQVTLSCSPISGHRSVSWYQQTPGQGLQFLFEYFSETQRNKGNFPGRFSGRQFSNSRSEMNVSTLELGDSALYLCASSFGSPHEAFFGQGTRLTVV.

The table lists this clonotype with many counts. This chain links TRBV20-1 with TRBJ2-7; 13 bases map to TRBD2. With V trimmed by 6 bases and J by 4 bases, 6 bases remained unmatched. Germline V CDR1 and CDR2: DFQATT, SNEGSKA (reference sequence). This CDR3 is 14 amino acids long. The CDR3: CSAGRLAGGYEQYF. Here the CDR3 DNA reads TGCAGTGCAGGGCGACTAGCGGGAGGTTACGAGCAGTACTTC.

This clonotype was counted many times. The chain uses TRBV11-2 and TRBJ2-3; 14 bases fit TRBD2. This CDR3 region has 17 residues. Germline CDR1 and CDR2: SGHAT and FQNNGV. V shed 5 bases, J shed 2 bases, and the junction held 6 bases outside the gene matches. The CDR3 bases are TGTGCCAGCAGCCCTCAGACTAGCGGGAGGGTCACAGATACGCAGTATTTT. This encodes CASSPQTSGRVTDTQYF.

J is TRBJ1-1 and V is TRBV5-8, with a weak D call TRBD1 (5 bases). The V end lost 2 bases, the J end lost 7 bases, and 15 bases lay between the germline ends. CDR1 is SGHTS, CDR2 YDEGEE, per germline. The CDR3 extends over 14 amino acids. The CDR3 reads CASSFWSGLGEAFF. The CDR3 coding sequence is TGTGCCAGCAGCTTTTGGTCGGGACTGGGTGAAGCTTTCTTT.

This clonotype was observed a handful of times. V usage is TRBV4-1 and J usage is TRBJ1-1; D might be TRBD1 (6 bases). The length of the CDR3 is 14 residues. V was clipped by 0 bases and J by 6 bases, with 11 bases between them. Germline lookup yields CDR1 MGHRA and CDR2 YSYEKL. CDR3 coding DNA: TGCGCCAGCAGCCAAGACCAGGGGTTGGCTGAAGCTTTCTTT. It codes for CASSQDQGLAEAFF.

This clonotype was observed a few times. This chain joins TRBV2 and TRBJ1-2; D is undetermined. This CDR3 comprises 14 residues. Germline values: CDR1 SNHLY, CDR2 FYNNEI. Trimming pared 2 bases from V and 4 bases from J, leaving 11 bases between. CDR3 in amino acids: CASSENTNSYGYTF. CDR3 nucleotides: TGTGCCAGCAGTGAAAACACCAACTCCTATGGCTACACCTTC.

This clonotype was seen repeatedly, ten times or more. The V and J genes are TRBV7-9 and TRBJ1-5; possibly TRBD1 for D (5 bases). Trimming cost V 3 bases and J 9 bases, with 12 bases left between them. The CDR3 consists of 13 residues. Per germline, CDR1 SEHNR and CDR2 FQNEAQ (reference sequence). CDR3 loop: CASSFKGNSPQHF. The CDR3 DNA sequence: TGTGCCAGCAGCTTTAAGGGGAACTCGCCCCAGCATTTT.

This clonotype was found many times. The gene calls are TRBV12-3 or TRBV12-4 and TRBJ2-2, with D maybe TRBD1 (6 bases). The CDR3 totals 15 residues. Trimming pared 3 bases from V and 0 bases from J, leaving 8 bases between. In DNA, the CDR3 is TGTGCCAGCAGTTTTACAGGGACGAACACCGGGGAGCTGTTTTTT. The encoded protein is CASSFTGTNTGELFF.

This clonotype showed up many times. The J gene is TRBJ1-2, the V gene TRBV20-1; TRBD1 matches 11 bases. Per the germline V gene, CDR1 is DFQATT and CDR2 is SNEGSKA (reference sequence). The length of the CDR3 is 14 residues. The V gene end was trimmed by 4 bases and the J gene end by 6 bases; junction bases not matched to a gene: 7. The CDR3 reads CSATPDRGQDGYTF. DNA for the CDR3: TGCAGTGCTACCCCGGACAGGGGGCAGGATGGCTACACCTTC.

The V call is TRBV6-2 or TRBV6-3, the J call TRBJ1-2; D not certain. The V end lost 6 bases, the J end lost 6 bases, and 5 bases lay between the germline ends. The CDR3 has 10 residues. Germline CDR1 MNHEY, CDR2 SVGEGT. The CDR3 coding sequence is TGTGCCAGCAGGGAGGATGGCTACACCTTC. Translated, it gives CASREDGYTF.

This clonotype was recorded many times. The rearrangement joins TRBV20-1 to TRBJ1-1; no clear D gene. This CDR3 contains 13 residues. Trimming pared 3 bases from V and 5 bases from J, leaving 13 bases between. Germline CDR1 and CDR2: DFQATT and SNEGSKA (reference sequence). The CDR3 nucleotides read TGCAGTGCTAGGGATATCAGGAGGACTGAAGCTTTCTTT. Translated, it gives CSARDIRRTEAFF.

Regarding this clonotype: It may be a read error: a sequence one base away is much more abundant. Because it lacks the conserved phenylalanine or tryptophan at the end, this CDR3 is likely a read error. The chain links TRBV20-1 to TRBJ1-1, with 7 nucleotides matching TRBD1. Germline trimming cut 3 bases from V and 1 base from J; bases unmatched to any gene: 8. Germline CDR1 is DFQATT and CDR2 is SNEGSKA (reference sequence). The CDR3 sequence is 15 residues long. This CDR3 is CSASPSGTANTEAFL. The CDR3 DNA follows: TGCAGTGCTAGCCCCTCGGGGACAGCGAACACTGAAGCTTTCCTT.

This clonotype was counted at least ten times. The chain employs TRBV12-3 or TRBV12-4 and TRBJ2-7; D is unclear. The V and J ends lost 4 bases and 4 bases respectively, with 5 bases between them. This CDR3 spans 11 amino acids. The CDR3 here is CASSYRYEQYF. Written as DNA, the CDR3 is TGTGCCAGCAGTTATCGGTACGAGCAGTACTTC.